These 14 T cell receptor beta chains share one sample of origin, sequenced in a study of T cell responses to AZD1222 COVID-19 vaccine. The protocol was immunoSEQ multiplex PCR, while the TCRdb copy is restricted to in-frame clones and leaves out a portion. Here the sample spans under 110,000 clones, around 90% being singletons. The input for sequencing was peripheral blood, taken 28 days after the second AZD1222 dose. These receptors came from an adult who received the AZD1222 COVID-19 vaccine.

CDR3 coding DNA: TGTGCCAGCAGCCAAGGTCTAGCGGGGGGCCAAGAGACCCAGTACTTC. Translation gives CASSQGLAGGQETQYF. The J gene is TRBJ2-5, the V gene TRBV3-1 (or the pseudogene TRBV3-2); 11 nucleotides match TRBD2. Losses at the gene ends were 1 base for V and 1 base for J; bases not matched to a gene: 2. The CDR3 has 16 amino acids. Germline-derived CDR1 and CDR2 are LGHDT and YNNKEL (reference sequence).

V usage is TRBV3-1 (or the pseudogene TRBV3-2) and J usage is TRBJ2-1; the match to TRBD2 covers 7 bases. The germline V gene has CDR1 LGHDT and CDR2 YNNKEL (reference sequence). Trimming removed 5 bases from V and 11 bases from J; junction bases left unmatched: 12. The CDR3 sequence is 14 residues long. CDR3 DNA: TGTGCCAGCAGCGGGGACTACCCCCCAGGGAAGCAGTTCTTC. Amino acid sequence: CASSGDYPPGKQFF.

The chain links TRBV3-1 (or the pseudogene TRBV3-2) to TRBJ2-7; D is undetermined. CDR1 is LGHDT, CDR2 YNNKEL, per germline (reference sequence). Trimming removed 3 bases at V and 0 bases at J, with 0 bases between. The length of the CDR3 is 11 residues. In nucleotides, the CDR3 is TGTGCCAGCAGCCACTCCTACGAGCAGTACTTC. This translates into CASSHSYEQYF.

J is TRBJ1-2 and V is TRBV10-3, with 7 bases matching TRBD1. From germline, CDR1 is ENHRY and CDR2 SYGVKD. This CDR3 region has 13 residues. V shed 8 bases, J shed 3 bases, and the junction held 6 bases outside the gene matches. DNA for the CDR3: TGTGCCATCCGGACAGGAAACGACTATGGCTACACCTTC. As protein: CAIRTGNDYGYTF.

CDR3: CASGVNTEAFF. The CDR3 DNA reads as TGCGCCAGCGGTGTGAACACTGAAGCTTTCTTT. V is TRBV10-2 and J is TRBJ1-1; no firm D call. Germline CDR1 reads WSHSY; CDR2 reads SAAADI. CDR3 length: 11 residues. Between the trimmed V and J ends, which lost 8 bases and 0 bases, there was a span of 4 bases.

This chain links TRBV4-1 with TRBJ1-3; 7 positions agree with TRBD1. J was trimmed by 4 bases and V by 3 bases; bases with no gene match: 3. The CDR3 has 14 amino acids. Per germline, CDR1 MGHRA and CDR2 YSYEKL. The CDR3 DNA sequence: TGCGCCAGCAGCCAGGGACAGTGGGGAAACACCATATATTTT. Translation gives CASSQGQWGNTIYF.

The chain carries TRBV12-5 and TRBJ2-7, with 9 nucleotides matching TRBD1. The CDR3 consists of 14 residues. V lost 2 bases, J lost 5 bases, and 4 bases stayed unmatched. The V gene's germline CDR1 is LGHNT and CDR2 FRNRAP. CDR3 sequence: CASGLRDRDNEQYF. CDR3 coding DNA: TGTGCTAGTGGTTTGAGGGACAGGGACAACGAGCAGTACTTC. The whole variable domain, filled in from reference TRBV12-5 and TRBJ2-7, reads DARVTQTPRHKVTEMGQEVTMRCQPILGHNTVFWYRQTMMQGLELLAYFRNRAPLDDSGMPKDRFSAEMPDATLATLKIQPSEPRDSAVYFCASGLRDRDNEQYFGPGTRLTVT.

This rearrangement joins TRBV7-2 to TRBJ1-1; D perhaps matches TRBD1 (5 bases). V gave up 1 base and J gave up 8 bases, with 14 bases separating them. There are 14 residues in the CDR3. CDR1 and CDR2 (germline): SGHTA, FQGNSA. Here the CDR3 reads CASSLGRDVREAFF. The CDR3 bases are TGTGCCAGCAGCTTAGGCCGGGACGTAAGGGAAGCTTTCTTT.

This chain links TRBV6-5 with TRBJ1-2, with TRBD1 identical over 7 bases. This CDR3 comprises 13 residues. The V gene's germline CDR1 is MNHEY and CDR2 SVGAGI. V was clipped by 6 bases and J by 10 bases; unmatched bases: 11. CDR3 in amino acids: CASRTFDDRVYTF. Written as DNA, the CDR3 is TGTGCCAGCAGGACTTTTGATGACAGGGTCTACACCTTC.

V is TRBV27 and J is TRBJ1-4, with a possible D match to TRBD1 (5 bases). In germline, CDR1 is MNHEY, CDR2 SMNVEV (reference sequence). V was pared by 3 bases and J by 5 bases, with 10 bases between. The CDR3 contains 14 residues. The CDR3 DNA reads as TGTGCCAGCAGTTTCAGGGACTGGAATGAAAAACTGTTTTTT. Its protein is CASSFRDWNEKLFF.

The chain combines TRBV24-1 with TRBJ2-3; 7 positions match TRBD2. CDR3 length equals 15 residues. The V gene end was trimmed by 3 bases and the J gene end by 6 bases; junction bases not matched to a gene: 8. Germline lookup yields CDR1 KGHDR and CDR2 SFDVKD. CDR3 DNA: TGTGCCACCAGTGATGTTGGCGGGGGAGTGGATACGCAGTATTTT. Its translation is CATSDVGGGVDTQYF.

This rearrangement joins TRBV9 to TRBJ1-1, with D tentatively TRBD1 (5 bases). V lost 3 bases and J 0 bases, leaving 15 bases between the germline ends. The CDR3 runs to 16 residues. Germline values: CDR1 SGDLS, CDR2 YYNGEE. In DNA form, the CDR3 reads TGTGCCAGCAGCGCCTTATCGGGGGAGTTGAACACTGAAGCTTTCTTT. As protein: CASSALSGELNTEAFF.

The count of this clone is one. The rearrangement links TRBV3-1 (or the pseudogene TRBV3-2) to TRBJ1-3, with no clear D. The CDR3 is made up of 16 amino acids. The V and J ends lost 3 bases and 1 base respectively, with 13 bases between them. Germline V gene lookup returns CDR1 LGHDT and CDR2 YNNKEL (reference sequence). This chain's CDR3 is CASSQDVGGSGNTIYF. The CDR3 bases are TGTGCCAGCAGCCAGGACGTCGGAGGTTCTGGAAACACCATATATTTT.

The CDR3 loop is CASSTPGTGGVDGYTF. CDR3 coding DNA: TGTGCCAGCAGTACCCCCGGGACAGGGGGAGTCGATGGCTACACCTTC. V and J are TRBV28 and TRBJ1-2, with TRBD1 identical over 11 bases. CDR1 is MDHEN, CDR2 SYDVKM, per germline. The CDR3 is 16 amino acids. V trimming: 5 bases; J trimming: 6 bases; junction bases outside the gene matches: 11.